A single sample gave rise to the 23 T cell receptor beta chains below, sequenced in a study of vaccination and CD4 T cells after COVID-19. CD4+ T cells that had been cultured provided DNA sequenced with the Oncomine TCR Beta short-read assay. A single record per CDR3 protein comes from TCRdb applying MiXCR to the PCR reads. The sample comprises about 10,000 distinct CDR3 sequences, approximately 30% of which are singletons, and roughly 15% rests with the top ten. No antigen is known for these receptors. Noted treatment: roughly 10-day PBMC culture with coronavirus spike peptide pools or control peptides (ViraFEST assay). The sequenced sample was CD4+ T cells from blood, cultured in vitro, obtained after SARS-CoV-2 vaccination. The receptor set was obtained from a human donor who had recovered from COVID-19.

The chain joins TRBV19 to TRBJ2-2; 12 bases are shared with TRBD2. Germline loops: CDR1 LNHDA, CDR2 SQIVND (reference sequence). The CDR3 runs to 15 residues. V was clipped by 9 bases and J by 5 bases; unmatched bases: 7. The CDR3 reads CASRTGTSGTGELFF. In nucleotides, the CDR3 is TGTGCCAGCAGAACCGGGACTAGCGGGACCGGGGAGCTGTTTTTT.

This chain connects TRBV18 to TRBJ1-6, with D possibly being TRBD1 (5 bases). This CDR3 has 14 residues. Trimming took off 5 bases at V and 5 bases at J, with 10 bases between the two ends. From germline, CDR1 is KGHSH and CDR2 LQKENI. CDR3 DNA: TGTGCCAGCTCAGCCGGGGGGAATAATTCACCCCTCCACTTT. Translated, it gives CASSAGGNNSPLHF.

V and J are TRBV12-3 or TRBV12-4 and TRBJ2-5; D is possibly TRBD2 (7 bases). V dropped 8 bases and J dropped 7 bases, with 20 bases sitting between them. This CDR3 has 14 amino acids. CDR3 residues: CASSKGGGQATQYF. As DNA, the CDR3 is TGTGCCAGCTCGAAGGGGGGGGGGCAGGCGACCCAGTACTTC.

The chain joins TRBV20-1 to TRBJ2-2, with a possible D match to TRBD2 (5 bases). The CDR3 contains 14 residues. CDR1 and CDR2 from the germline V gene are DFQATT and SNEGSKA (reference sequence). Trimming shortened V by 4 bases and J by 2 bases, and 11 bases separated the two germline ends. CDR3 sequence (DNA): TGCAGTGCTAAGAGGGCGGTTAACACCGGGGAGCTGTTTTTT. Its translation is CSAKRAVNTGELFF.

This clonotype was seen a few times. This chain connects TRBV7-3 to TRBJ2-7; D possibly matches TRBD1 or TRBD2 (5 bases each). The V end lost 5 bases, the J end lost 7 bases, and 12 bases lay between the germline ends. The CDR3 is made up of 12 amino acids. CDR1 is SGHTA and CDR2 is FQGTGA in the germline V gene. The CDR3 DNA is TGTGCCAGCAGCCAGGGAGAAAGTGAGCAGTACTTC. Amino acids: CASSQGESEQYF.

The rearrangement links TRBV7-6 to TRBJ2-7; 10 positions match TRBD1. V shed 5 bases, J shed 3 bases, and the junction held 4 bases outside the gene matches. The V gene's germline CDR1 is SGHVS and CDR2 FNYEAQ. CDR3 length equals 14 residues. CDR3 sequence: CASSPRTGGYEQYF. CDR3 nucleotide sequence: TGTGCCAGCAGCCCCAGGACAGGGGGCTACGAGCAGTACTTC.

A few counts support this clonotype. The chain carries TRBV10-3 and TRBJ1-1; a possible D gene is TRBD1 (5 bases). The CDR3 is made up of 14 amino acids. Germline loops: CDR1 ENHRY, CDR2 SYGVKD. The V end was cut by 5 bases, the J end by 3 bases, with 13 bases between. The CDR3 sequence: CAISSRESDTEAFF. For the CDR3, the DNA is TGTGCCATCAGTAGCAGGGAATCGGACACTGAAGCTTTCTTT.

This clonotype showed up just a few times. The V call is TRBV27, the J call TRBJ1-5; 12 bases are a match to TRBD1. The germline gives CDR1 MNHEY, CDR2 SMNVEV (reference sequence). Trimming took 2 bases from V and 7 from J; bases not matched to a gene: 3. The CDR3 is 15 amino acids. Here the CDR3 DNA reads TGTGCCAGCAGTTTAATTGGGACAGGGGGCCAGCCCCAGCATTTT. It specifies CASSLIGTGGQPQHF.

The V gene is TRBV10-2, the J gene TRBJ2-4; 11 positions match TRBD2. Germline CDR1 WSHSY, CDR2 SAAADI. This CDR3 is built from 16 residues. The V gene end was trimmed by 4 bases and the J gene end by 1 base; junction bases not matched to a gene: 3. This chain's CDR3 is CASSGLAGGAKNIQYF. DNA of the CDR3: TGCGCCAGCAGTGGCCTAGCGGGAGGTGCCAAAAACATTCAGTACTTC.

This clonotype was picked up a small number of times. The genes are TRBV18 and TRBJ1-2, with 8 positions matching TRBD1. The CDR3 is 15 residues long. Germline loops: CDR1 KGHSH, CDR2 LQKENI. The V gene end was trimmed by 9 bases and the J gene end by 8 bases; junction bases not matched to a gene: 17. The CDR3 spells CARQGTGKTAGGYTF. The CDR3 DNA reads TGTGCCAGGCAGGGGACAGGCAAAACTGCGGGAGGCTACACCTTC.

The CDR3 bases are TGTGCCAGCAGCCCTGGGCCACTATGGAATGAGCAGTTCTTC. Its protein product is CASSPGPLWNEQFF. The chain couples TRBV7-2 to TRBJ2-1; no reliable D call. The V end was cut by 5 bases, the J end by 7 bases, with 15 bases between. Per the germline V gene, CDR1 is SGHTA and CDR2 is FQGNSA. The length of the CDR3 is 14 residues.

This chain links TRBV7-2 with TRBJ2-7, with 8 bases identical to TRBD1. The CDR3 sequence is 15 residues long. CDR1 and CDR2 from the germline V gene are SGHTA and FQGNSA. The trim removed 5 bases at V and 0 bases at J, leaving 6 bases unmatched. CDR3 DNA: TGTGCCAGCAGCCCCCAGGGGGCCAGCTCCTACGAGCAGTACTTC. The encoded protein is CASSPQGASSYEQYF. The variable domain in full, completed from reference TRBV7-2 and TRBJ2-7, reads GAGVSQSPSNKVTEKGKDVELRCDPISGHTALYWYRQSLGQGLEFLIYFQGNSAPDKSGLPSDRFSAERTGGSVSTLTIQRTQQEDSAVYLCASSPQGASSYEQYFGPGTRLTVT.

This clonotype was detected a few times. CDR3 DNA sequence: TGTGCCAGCAGCTTAAGGGGGGCTAACACTGAAGCTTTCTTT. It is translated as CASSLRGANTEAFF. The gene calls are TRBV7-8 and TRBJ1-1, with D possibly matching TRBD1 (6 bases). V lost 2 bases to trimming and J lost 2 bases, with 9 bases between them. The CDR3 is 14 residues long. Germline CDR1 and CDR2: SGHVS and FQNEAQ.

This sequence joins TRBV27 and TRBJ1-4; D may be TRBD1 (6 bases). The CDR3 covers 14 residues. V was trimmed by 5 bases and J by 7 bases, leaving 14 bases between them. Germline CDR1 is MNHEY and CDR2 is SMNVEV (reference sequence). CDR3 amino acids: CASSDDRMVEKLFF. The CDR3 DNA reads TGTGCCAGCAGTGATGACAGGATGGTTGAAAAACTGTTTTTT.

The chain employs TRBV28 and TRBJ2-5; 14 bases map to TRBD2. V was clipped by 5 bases and J by 7 bases; unmatched bases: 6. This CDR3 is 15 amino acids long. Germline CDR1 reads MDHEN; CDR2 reads SYDVKM. CDR3 in amino acids: CASSHETSGRVTQYF. Here the CDR3 DNA reads TGTGCCAGCAGTCACGAGACTAGCGGGAGGGTGACCCAGTACTTC.

V usage is TRBV27 and J usage is TRBJ2-7, with a weak D call TRBD2 (6 bases). The CDR3 runs 15 residues. Germline V gene sequence: CDR1 MNHEY, CDR2 SMNVEV (reference sequence). V shed 6 bases and J shed 7 bases, with 22 bases lying between them. Written as DNA, the CDR3 is TGTGCCAGCAGACGGACTGGCGGGACTTCAGGGGAGCAGTACTTC. As protein: CASRRTGGTSGEQYF.

The V and J genes are TRBV7-2 and TRBJ2-6, with 9 nucleotides matching TRBD1. The CDR3 is 17 residues long. The V segment lost 10 bases and the J segment 0 bases; nucleotides outside the gene matches: 10. CDR1 and CDR2 (germline): SGHTA, FQGNSA. The CDR3 DNA reads as TGTGCCAACCGAAAACAGGGGGCTCACTCTGGGGCCAACGTCCTGACTTTC. This translates into CANRKQGAHSGANVLTF.

The J gene is TRBJ1-5, the V gene TRBV29-1; possible D gene TRBD1, 5 bases. The germline gives CDR1 SQVTM, CDR2 ANQGSEA. CDR3 length equals 13 residues. Trimming took 6 bases from V and 0 from J, leaving 9 bases between them. The CDR3 here is CSVRQNSNQPQHF. The CDR3 region has the DNA TGCAGCGTAAGACAGAATAGCAATCAGCCCCAGCATTTT.

The chain links TRBV29-1 to TRBJ2-1, with a weak D call TRBD2 (5 bases). Germline V gives CDR1 SQVTM, CDR2 ANQGSEA. This CDR3 comprises 14 residues. The CDR3 DNA is TGCAGTGCACTTTCGCCGAGGGTTTACAATGAGCAGTTCTTC. Residues: CSALSPRVYNEQFF.

This clonotype was counted between two and nine times. This rearrangement joins TRBV6-5 to TRBJ1-1; D possibly corresponds to TRBD1 (6 bases). This CDR3 is 14 amino acids long. V was shortened by 2 bases and J by 9 bases, with 16 bases between the two germline ends. Per germline, CDR1 MNHEY and CDR2 SVGAGI. CDR3 sequence (DNA): TGTGCCAGCAGTTACCGGACAGACGTCCGTCAAGCTTTCTTT. It is translated as CASSYRTDVRQAFF.

The J gene is TRBJ2-7, the V gene TRBV20-1; D may be TRBD2 (5 bases). The CDR3 is 11 amino acids. V gave up 7 bases and J gave up 2 bases, with 9 bases separating them. Looked up from germline, CDR1 is DFQATT and CDR2 is SNEGSKA (reference sequence). The CDR3 here is CSGGRTYEQYF. In DNA form, the CDR3 reads TGCAGTGGAGGGCGCACCTACGAGCAGTACTTC.

This clonotype was found a few times. The genes are TRBV20-1 and TRBJ2-1, with 12 nucleotides matching TRBD2. The junction had 9 bases not matched to a gene; V was cut back by 3 bases and J by 0 bases. This CDR3 spans 18 amino acids. From germline, CDR1 is DFQATT and CDR2 SNEGSKA (reference sequence). In nucleotides, the CDR3 is TGCAGTGCTAGTGTACTAGCGGGAGGCCATAGCTCCTACAATGAGCAGTTCTTC. Translation gives CSASVLAGGHSSYNEQFF.

CDR3 in amino acids: CASRSTSGLTGELFF. For the CDR3, the DNA is TGTGCCAGTAGGTCGACTAGCGGCCTAACCGGGGAGCTGTTTTTT. This chain uses TRBV19 with TRBJ2-2, with 9 bases matching TRBD2. Germline V lookup: CDR1 LNHDA, CDR2 SQIVND (reference sequence). With V trimmed by 6 bases and J by 5 bases, 7 bases remained unmatched. The CDR3 is 15 residues long.